A selection of T cell receptor beta chains follows, all from one sample in a study of blood T cell repertoires in COVID-19. Method: immunoSEQ multiplex PCR; TCRdb's copy keeps in-frame clones and lacks some. The sample holds fewer than 300,000 clones; around 84% are singletons and the top ten take about 9.9%. Sequencing was done on a sample of peripheral blood. The receptor set was obtained from a middle-aged man with COVID-19, enrolled during active disease. The CDR3 runs from the conserved cysteine through the conserved F or W. A D gene is named only where the DNA matches it firmly. Only some rows state a clone size, as once, few, many or a class for expanded clones.

D gene	J gene	V gene	clone size	CDR3 DNA	CDR3 protein
TRBD2	TRBJ2-1	TRBV4-1	-	TGCGCCAGCAGCCTAGCGGGAGTAGCATACAATGAGCAGTTCTTC	CASSLAGVAYNEQFF
TRBD2	TRBJ2-3	TRBV9	-	TGTGCCAGCAGCCCTAGCGGGGGACTGGGGGCAGATACGCAGTATTTT	CASSPSGGLGADTQYF
-	TRBJ2-1	TRBV3-1/TRBV3-2	-	TGTGCCAGCAGCCAAGATGCGGGGAGAACGGAGCAGTTCTTC	CASSQDAGRTEQFF
-	TRBJ1-5	TRBV5-1	-	TGCGCCAGCAGCTTGGTTGGCTTGGAGTACGGAAATCAGCCCCAGCATTTT	CASSLVGLEYGNQPQHF
TRBD1	TRBJ1-1	TRBV5-1	-	TGCGCCAGCAGCTTAGAACAGGGGTCCACTGAAGCTTTCTTT	CASSLEQGSTEAFF
TRBD2	TRBJ2-3	TRBV5-4	-	TGTGCCAGCAGCTTTGCGGGGGGCACAGATACGCAGTATTTT	CASSFAGGTDTQYF
TRBD1	TRBJ2-7	TRBV6-5	-	TGTGCCAGCAGTTACTCCGGGACAGGCAACGAGCAGTACTTC	CASSYSGTGNEQYF
-	TRBJ1-6	TRBV5-4	-	TGTGCCAGCAGCCCGGGACTAGGTTCACCCCTCCACTTT	CASSPGLGSPLHF
TRBD1	TRBJ1-2	TRBV24-1	-	TGTGCCACCAGTGACACGGGACAGGGGGCGCGAGGCTACACCTTC	CATSDTGQGARGYTF
TRBD1	TRBJ1-1	TRBV9	-	TGTGCCAGCAGCGAGGGACAGGGCCTCTCCATGAACACTGAAGCTTTCTTT	CASSEGQGLSMNTEAFF
-	TRBJ1-1	TRBV28	-	TGTGCCAGCAGCTCGGGAGGGCGGGAGAACACTGAAGCTTTCTTT	CASSSGGRENTEAFF
TRBD1	TRBJ1-6	TRBV30	few	TGTGCCTGGAAACCATCCGGGACAGCTCCATCCCTCCACTTT	CAWKPSGTAPSLHF
TRBD1	TRBJ1-5	TRBV28	-	TGTGCCAGCAGTTTAGACAGGGCAAATCAGCCCCAGCATTTT	CASSLDRANQPQHF
TRBD1	TRBJ2-7	TRBV24-1	-	TGTGCCACCAGCGGGACAGGGAGATACGAGCAGTACTTC	CATSGTGRYEQYF
TRBD2	TRBJ2-2	TRBV9	-	TGTGCCAGCAGCGTAACCACAGCGGGGGGTTTAAGCGGGGAGCTGTTTTTT	CASSVTTAGGLSGELFF
TRBD1	TRBJ1-2	TRBV4-1	-	TGCGCCAGCAGCCAAGTATTCGGGGACAGCCGATCCGGGGGAGGCTACACCTTC	CASSQVFGDSRSGGGYTF
-	TRBJ2-1	TRBV10-3	-	TGTGCCTCTTTCTTTAGCAATGAGCAGTTCTTC	CASFFSNEQFF
-	TRBJ1-2	TRBV21-1	-	TGTGCCAGCAGCAAAGTGTGGCAGGGGGACGGCTACACCTTC	CASSKVWQGDGYTF
TRBD1	TRBJ2-7	TRBV6-5	-	TGTGCCAGCATGACCGGGACAGAAACCTACGAGCAGTACTTC	CASMTGTETYEQYF
-	TRBJ2-7	TRBV7-6	few	TGTGCCAGCAGCAAAGTTCGAGACTACGAGCAGTACTTC	CASSKVRDYEQYF
-	TRBJ2-3	TRBV28	-	TGTGCCAGCAGTTTATATGCGACAGCCACAGATACGCAGTATTTT	CASSLYATATDTQYF
-	TRBJ1-1	TRBV29-1	-	TGCAGCGTTGTTTTGACCGGGAGGAACACTGAAGCTTTCTTT	CSVVLTGRNTEAFF
TRBD2	TRBJ2-5	TRBV11-2	-	TGTGCCAGCAGCATCGGGGGGGCCTATGGGACCCAGTACTTC	CASSIGGAYGTQYF
-	TRBJ2-7	TRBV20-1	few	TGCAGTGCCGCACAGTCCTACGAGCAGTACTTC	CSAAQSYEQYF
-	TRBJ1-2	TRBV28	-	TGTGCCAGCAGTTTCCTAGGCTATGGCTACACCTTC	CASSFLGYGYTF
TRBD2	TRBJ2-7	TRBV2	-	TGTGCCAGCAGCGAGACTAGCGGGAGGTACGAGCAGTACTTC	CASSETSGRYEQYF
-	TRBJ1-1	TRBV3-1/TRBV3-2	-	TGTGCCAGCAGCCAAGATCAGGGTCTCTCTCCAGCTTTCTTT	CASSQDQGLSPAFF
-	TRBJ2-5	TRBV5-4	once	TGTGCCAGCAGCTTGTCGCTCGGGAATGGTTTTCCCCAGTACTTC	CASSLSLGNGFPQYF
-	TRBJ1-2	TRBV7-8	few	TGTGCCAGCAGCTTAGCGTTGGGCTTCCCTGGCTACACCTTC	CASSLALGFPGYTF
-	TRBJ1-2	TRBV10-3	many	TGTGCCATCAGTGATGGACAAGGATCTGTAGATAGCTACACCTTC	CAISDGQGSVDSYTF
-	TRBJ2-5	TRBV7-2	-	TGTGCCACCAGGGGGGAGGAAGAGACCCAGTACTTC	CATRGEEETQYF
TRBD2	TRBJ2-1	TRBV5-4	-	TGTGCCAGCAGCTGGACTAGCGGGAGTGAAAATGAGCAGTTCTTC	CASSWTSGSENEQFF
TRBD2	TRBJ2-1	TRBV4-2	-	TGTGCCAGCAGCCAAGATTTGGCCCAGCGGGGGGCCCCATTGTTCTTC	CASSQDLAQRGAPLFF
TRBD1	TRBJ1-1	TRBV18	-	TGTGCCAGCTCACCAACAGGGGGCTCAGGCACTGAAGCTTTCTTT	CASSPTGGSGTEAFF
-	TRBJ1-5	TRBV18	-	TGTGCCAGCTCGACCAACGTGGGAGGAGGCAATCAGCCCCAGCATTTT	CASSTNVGGGNQPQHF
TRBD2	TRBJ2-5	TRBV6-1	-	TGTGCCAGCAGTGAAAGGGCGGGAGGAGAGACCCAGTACTTC	CASSERAGGETQYF
-	TRBJ1-3	TRBV2	-	TGTGCCAGCGTCCAGCGGTGGGGGGGCGATTCAGGAAACACCATATATTTT	CASVQRWGGDSGNTIYF
TRBD1	TRBJ1-2	TRBV4-2	-	TGTGCCAGCAGCCAAGGCTCCGACAGGGATAACTATGGCTACACCTTC	CASSQGSDRDNYGYTF
-	TRBJ2-7	TRBV9	-	TGTGCCAGCAGCGTAGGTGGGGGCCCAAACTACGAGCAGTACTTC	CASSVGGGPNYEQYF
TRBD2	TRBJ2-3	TRBV3-1/TRBV3-2	-	TGTGCCAGCAGCCAAGGACTAGCGGGGTTATCAGATACGCAGTATTTT	CASSQGLAGLSDTQYF
-	TRBJ2-7	TRBV7-5	few	TGTGTCAGAAGCTTAAACGCCGGGACACCAACCTACGAGCAGTACTTC	CVRSLNAGTPTYEQYF
-	TRBJ1-1	TRBV3-1/TRBV3-2	once	TGTGCCAGCGGATCAGCGGGAGGGTACACTGAAGCTTTCTTT	CASGSAGGYTEAFF